The entry below gives a single TCR beta chain sequence along with its context. Its specificity is not known. Trimming cost V 5 bases and J 4 bases, with 14 bases left between them. CDR3 length equals 14 residues. CDR1 and CDR2 from the germline V gene are MGHDK and SYGVNS. The record originates from a study of PD-1 blockade in classical Hodgkin lymphoma. General study findings and limits: What drove the repertoire differences, possibly disease activity or prior therapy, has not been defined. Lower baseline TCR diversity marked trial partial responders and progressors.

Sequencing was performed with immunoSEQ multiplex PCR; in TCRdb, only in-frame clones are kept and a portion is missing. The sample carries some 16,000 clones, approximately 83% recorded once. All patients relapsed after autologous stem cell transplantation, and brentuximab vedotin exposure varied. Complete response, partial response or progressive disease made up the best responses. J is TRBJ1-2 and V is TRBV25-1; TRBD1 is a possible D gene (6 bases). This TCR came from a human donor with classical Hodgkin lymphoma. The sequencing here drew on peripheral blood mononuclear cells (PBMCs), taken before the second cycle of nivolumab. CDR3 region: CASSSRGAGYGYTF. CDR3 nucleotide sequence: TGTGCCAGCAGTTCACGGGGGGCGGGCTATGGCTACACCTTC.